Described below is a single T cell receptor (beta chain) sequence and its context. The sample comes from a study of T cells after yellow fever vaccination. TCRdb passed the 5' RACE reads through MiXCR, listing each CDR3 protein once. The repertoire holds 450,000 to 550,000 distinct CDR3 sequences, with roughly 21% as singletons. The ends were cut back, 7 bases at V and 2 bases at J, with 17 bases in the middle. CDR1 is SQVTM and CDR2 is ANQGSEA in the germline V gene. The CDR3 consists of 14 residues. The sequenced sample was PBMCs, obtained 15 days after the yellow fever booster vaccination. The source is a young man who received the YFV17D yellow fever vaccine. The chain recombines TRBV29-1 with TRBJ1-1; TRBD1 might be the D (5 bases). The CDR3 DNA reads TGCAGCGCTTGTTTGGGGACGGATAACACTGAAGCTTTCTTT. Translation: CSACLGTDNTEAFF.